The clone carrying this T cell receptor (beta chain) was seen at least ten times. The CDR3 is made up of 12 amino acids. Losses at the gene ends were 5 bases for V and 15 bases for J; bases not matched to a gene: 7. The germline V gene has CDR1 SGHTA and CDR2 FQGTGA. This record comes from a study of T cells after yellow fever vaccination. TCRdb itself ran the 5' RACE reads through MiXCR, one entry per CDR3 protein. The table lists about 29,000 distinct CDR3 sequences, about 5% of them singletons. Source: CD8+ T cells sorted from PBMCs, taken 10 days after the yellow fever booster vaccination. The gene calls are TRBV7-3 and TRBJ2-1; 10 positions agree with TRBD2. This clonotype originated in a man aged 25 to 40 who received the YFV17D yellow fever vaccine. CDR3 sequence reads: CASSPSGGVLFF. The CDR3 bases are TGTGCCAGCAGCCCCAGCGGGGGGGTGCTGTTCTTC. Full variable domain (rest looked up from reference TRBV7-3 and TRBJ2-1): GAGVSQTPSNKVTEKGKYVELRCDPISGHTALYWYRQSLGQGPEFLIYFQGTGAADDSGLPNDRFFAVRPEGSVSTLKIQRTERGDSAVYLCASSPSGGVLFFGPGTRLTVL.